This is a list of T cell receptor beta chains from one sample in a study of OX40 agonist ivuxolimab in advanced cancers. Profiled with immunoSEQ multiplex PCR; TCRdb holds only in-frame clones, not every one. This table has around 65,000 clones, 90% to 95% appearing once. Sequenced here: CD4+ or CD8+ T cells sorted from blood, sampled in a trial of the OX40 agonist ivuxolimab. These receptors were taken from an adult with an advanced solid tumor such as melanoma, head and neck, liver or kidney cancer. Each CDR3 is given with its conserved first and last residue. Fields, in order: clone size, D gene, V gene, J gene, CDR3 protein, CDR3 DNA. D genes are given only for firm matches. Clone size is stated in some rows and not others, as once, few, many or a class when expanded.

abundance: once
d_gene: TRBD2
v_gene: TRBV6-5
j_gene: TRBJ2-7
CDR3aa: CASSWRTRGEQYF
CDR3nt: TGTGCCAGCAGTTGGCGGACTAGGGGCGAGCAGTACTTC

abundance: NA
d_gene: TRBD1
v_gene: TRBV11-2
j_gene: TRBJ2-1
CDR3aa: CASSGGQGGEQFF
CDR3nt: TGTGCCAGCAGCGGAGGACAGGGGGGTGAGCAGTTCTTC

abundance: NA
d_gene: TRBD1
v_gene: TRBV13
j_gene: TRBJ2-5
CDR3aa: CASSFGQGEETQYF
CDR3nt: TGTGCCAGCAGCTTTGGGCAGGGGGAAGAGACCCAGTACTTC

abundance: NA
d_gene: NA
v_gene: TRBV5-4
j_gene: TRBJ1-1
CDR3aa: CASSLGGASTEAFF
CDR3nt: TGTGCCAGCAGCTTGGGAGGGGCGAGCACTGAAGCTTTCTTT

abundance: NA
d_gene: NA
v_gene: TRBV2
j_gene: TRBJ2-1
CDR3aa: CASRARPTEDEQFF
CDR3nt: TGTGCCAGCAGAGCAAGACCAACAGAGGATGAGCAGTTCTTC

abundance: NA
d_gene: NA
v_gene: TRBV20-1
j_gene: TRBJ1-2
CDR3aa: CSARDEEGYTF
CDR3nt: TGCAGTGCTAGAGATGAGGAGGGCTACACCTTC

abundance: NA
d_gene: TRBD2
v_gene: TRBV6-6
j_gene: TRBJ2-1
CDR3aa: CASTLGGGSYNEQFF
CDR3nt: TGTGCCAGCACCCTGGGGGGGGGCTCCTACAATGAGCAGTTCTTC

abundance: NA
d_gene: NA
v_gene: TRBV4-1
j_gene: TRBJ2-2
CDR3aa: CASSEGVTNTGELFF
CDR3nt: TGCGCCAGCAGCGAGGGGGTTACGAACACCGGGGAGCTGTTTTTT

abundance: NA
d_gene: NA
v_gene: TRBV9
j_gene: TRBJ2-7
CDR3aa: CASSVNSGSEEYF
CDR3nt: TGTGCCAGCAGCGTAAACAGCGGATCGGAGGAGTACTTC

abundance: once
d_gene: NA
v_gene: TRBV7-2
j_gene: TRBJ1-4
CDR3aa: CASSPGLALNEKLFF
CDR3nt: TGTGCCAGCAGCCCGGGACTAGCCCTTAATGAAAAACTGTTTTTT

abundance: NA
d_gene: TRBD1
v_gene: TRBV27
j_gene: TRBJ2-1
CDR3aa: CASNQGQGREQFF
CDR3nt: TGTGCCAGCAATCAGGGACAGGGCCGGGAGCAGTTCTTC

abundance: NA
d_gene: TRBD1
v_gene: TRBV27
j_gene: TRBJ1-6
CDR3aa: CASSFIRDRASPLHF
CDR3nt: TGTGCCAGCAGTTTCATCCGGGACAGGGCTTCACCCCTCCACTTT

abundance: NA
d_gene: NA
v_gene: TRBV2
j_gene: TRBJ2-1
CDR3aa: CASSEVGGTYNEQFF
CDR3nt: TGTGCCAGCAGTGAAGTGGGGGGTACCTACAATGAGCAGTTCTTC

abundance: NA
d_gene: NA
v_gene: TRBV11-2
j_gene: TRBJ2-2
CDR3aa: CASSLGGPNTGELFF
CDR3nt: TGTGCCAGCAGCTTAGGGGGCCCGAACACCGGGGAGCTGTTTTTT

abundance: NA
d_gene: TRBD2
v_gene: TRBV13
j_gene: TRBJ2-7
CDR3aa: CASSGGGYEQYF
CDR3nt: TGTGCCAGCAGCGGCGGGGGTTACGAGCAGTACTTC

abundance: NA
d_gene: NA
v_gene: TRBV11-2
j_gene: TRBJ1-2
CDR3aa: CASSLPAGTKDGYTF
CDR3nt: TGTGCCAGCAGCTTACCCGCAGGAACAAAGGATGGCTACACCTTC

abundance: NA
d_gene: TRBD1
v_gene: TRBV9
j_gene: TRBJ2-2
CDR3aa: CASSVEGTVTTGELFF
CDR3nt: TGTGCCAGCAGCGTAGAAGGGACAGTGACCACCGGGGAGCTGTTTTTT

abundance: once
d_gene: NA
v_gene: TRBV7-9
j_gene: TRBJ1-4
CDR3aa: CASSFFGTGRNEKLFF
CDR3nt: TGTGCCAGCAGCTTTTTCGGCACAGGGAGGAATGAAAAACTGTTTTTT

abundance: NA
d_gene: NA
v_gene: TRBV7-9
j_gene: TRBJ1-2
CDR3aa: CASSQSVYGYTF
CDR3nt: TGTGCCAGCAGCCAGTCGGTCTATGGCTACACCTTC

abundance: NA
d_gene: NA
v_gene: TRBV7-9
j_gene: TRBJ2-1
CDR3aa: CASSLIAEEQFF
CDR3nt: TGTGCCAGCAGCTTGATAGCGGAAGAGCAGTTCTTC

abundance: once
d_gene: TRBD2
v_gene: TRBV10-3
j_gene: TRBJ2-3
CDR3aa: CAISTSGGALTDTQYF
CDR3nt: TGTGCCATCAGTACTAGCGGGGGGGCTCTGACAGATACGCAGTATTTT

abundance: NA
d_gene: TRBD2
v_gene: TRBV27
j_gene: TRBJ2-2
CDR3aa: CASSLWGGNTGELFF
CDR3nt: TGTGCCAGCAGTTTATGGGGGGGGAACACCGGGGAGCTGTTTTTT

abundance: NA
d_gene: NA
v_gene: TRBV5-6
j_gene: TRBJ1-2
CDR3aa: CASSVDNYGYTF
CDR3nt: TGTGCCAGCAGCGTTGACAACTATGGCTACACCTTC

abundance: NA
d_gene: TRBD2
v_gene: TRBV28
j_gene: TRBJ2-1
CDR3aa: CASKRTSGGSDEQFF
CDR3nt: TGTGCCAGCAAGAGGACTAGCGGGGGGTCAGATGAGCAGTTCTTC

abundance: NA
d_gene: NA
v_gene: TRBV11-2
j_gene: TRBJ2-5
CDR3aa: CASSYDARGTQYF
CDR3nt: TGTGCCAGCAGCTACGACGCCCGGGGGACCCAGTACTTC

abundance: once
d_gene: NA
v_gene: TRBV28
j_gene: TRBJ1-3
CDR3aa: CANSGFSGNTIYF
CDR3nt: TGTGCCAACTCGGGGTTCTCTGGAAACACCATATATTTT

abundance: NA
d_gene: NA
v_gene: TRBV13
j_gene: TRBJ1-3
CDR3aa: CASSLGSGIRGNTIYF
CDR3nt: TGTGCCAGCAGCTTAGGCTCCGGTATAAGGGGAAACACCATATATTTT

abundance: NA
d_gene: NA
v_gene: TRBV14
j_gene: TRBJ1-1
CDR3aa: CASSLTGVGEAFF
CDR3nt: TGTGCCAGCAGCCTGACAGGAGTTGGTGAAGCTTTCTTT

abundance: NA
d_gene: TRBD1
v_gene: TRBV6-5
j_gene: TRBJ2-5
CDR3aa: CASGYRGLQETQYF
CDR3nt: TGTGCCAGCGGGTACAGGGGGCTCCAAGAGACCCAGTACTTC

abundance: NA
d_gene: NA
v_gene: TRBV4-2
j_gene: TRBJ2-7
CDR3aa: CASSQDGGFTYEQYF
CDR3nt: TGTGCCAGCAGCCAAGATGGGGGATTTACCTACGAGCAGTACTTC

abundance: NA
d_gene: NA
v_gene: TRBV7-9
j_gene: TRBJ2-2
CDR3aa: CASTRGGTNTGELFF
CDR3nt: TGTGCCAGCACCCGAGGGGGGACGAACACCGGGGAGCTGTTTTTT

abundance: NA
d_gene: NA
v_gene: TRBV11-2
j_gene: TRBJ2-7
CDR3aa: CASSPRGGEQYF
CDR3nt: TGTGCCAGCAGCCCCAGGGGGGGCGAGCAGTACTTC

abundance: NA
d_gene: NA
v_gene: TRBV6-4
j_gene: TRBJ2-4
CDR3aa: CASSDPPQAKNIQYF
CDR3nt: TGTGCCAGCAGTGACCCACCCCAAGCCAAAAACATTCAGTACTTC

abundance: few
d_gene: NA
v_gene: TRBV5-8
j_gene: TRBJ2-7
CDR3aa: CASSPPDGGLGQYF
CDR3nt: TGTGCCAGCAGCCCTCCTGATGGGGGTTTGGGGCAGTACTTC

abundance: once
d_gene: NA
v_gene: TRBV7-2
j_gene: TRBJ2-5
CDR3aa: CASSLGRPYQETQYF
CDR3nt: TGTGCCAGCAGCCTCGGACGGCCCTACCAAGAGACCCAGTACTTC

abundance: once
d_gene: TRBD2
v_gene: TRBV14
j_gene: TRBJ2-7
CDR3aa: CASSPDGRNLAGTYEQYF
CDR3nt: TGTGCCAGCAGCCCCGATGGCCGAAATCTAGCGGGGACCTACGAGCAGTACTTC

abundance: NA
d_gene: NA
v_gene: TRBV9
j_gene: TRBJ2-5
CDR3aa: CASSVGNAGTTETQYF
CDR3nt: TGTGCCAGCAGCGTAGGAAACGCGGGGACCACGGAGACCCAGTACTTC

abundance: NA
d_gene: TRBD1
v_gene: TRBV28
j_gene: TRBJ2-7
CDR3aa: CASTTRDRGYF
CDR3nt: TGTGCCAGCACCACAAGGGACAGGGGGTACTTC

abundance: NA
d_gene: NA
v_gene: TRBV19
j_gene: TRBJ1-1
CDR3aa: CASSIGTYDFF
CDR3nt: TGTGCCAGTAGTATTGGCACTTATGATTTCTTT

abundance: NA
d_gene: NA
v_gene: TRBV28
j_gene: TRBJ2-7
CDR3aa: CASSLRGAYEQYF
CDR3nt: TGTGCCAGCAGTTTGAGGGGGGCCTACGAGCAGTACTTC

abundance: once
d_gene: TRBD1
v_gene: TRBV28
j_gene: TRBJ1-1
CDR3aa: CASSYRGGAEAFF
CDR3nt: TGTGCCAGCAGTTACAGGGGGGGCGCGGAAGCTTTCTTT

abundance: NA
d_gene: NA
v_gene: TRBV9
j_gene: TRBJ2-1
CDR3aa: CASSVMSSGEGDRQFF
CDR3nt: TGTGCCAGCAGCGTAATGTCGAGCGGGGAGGGGGATAGGCAGTTCTTC

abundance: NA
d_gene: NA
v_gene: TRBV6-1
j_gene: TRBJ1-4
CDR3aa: CASSSEGATNEKLFF
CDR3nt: TGTGCCAGCAGTTCAGAGGGGGCAACTAATGAAAAACTGTTTTTT

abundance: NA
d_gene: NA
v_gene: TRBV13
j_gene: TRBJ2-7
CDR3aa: CASSLGAYREQYF
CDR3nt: TGTGCCAGCAGCTTAGGCGCGTATCGCGAGCAGTACTTC

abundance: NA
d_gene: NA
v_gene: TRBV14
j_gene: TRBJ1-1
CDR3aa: CASSQERNTEAFF
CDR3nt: TGTGCCAGCAGCCAAGAAAGGAACACTGAAGCTTTCTTT

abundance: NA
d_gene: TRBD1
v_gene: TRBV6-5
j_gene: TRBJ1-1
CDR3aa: CASSRQGLSTEAFF
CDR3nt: TGTGCCAGCAGTCGACAGGGGTTGAGCACTGAAGCTTTCTTT

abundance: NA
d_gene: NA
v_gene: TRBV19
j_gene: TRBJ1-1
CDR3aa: CASSISGATEAFF
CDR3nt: TGTGCCAGTAGTATTTCAGGGGCAACTGAAGCTTTCTTT

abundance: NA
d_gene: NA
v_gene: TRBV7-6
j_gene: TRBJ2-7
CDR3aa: CASSLGHITYEQYF
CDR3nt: TGTGCCAGCAGCTTGGGACATATAACCTACGAGCAGTACTTC

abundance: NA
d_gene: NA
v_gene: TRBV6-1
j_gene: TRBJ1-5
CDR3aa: CASKEGGNQPQHF
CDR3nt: TGTGCCAGCAAGGAGGGCGGAAATCAGCCCCAGCATTTT

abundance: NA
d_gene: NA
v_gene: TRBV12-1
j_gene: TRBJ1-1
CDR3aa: CASSSDGTWGNTEAFF
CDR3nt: TGTGCCAGCAGCTCAGACGGGACTTGGGGAAACACTGAAGCTTTCTTT

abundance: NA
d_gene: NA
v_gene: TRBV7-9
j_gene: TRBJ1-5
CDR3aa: CASSPGGNQPQHF
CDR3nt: TGTGCCAGCAGCCCCGGGGGCAATCAGCCCCAGCATTTT